Below, one TCR beta chain is given with its context. Its cognate antigen is unknown. This CDR3 has 13 amino acids. Germline values: CDR1 SGHRS, CDR2 YFSETQ. These data originate in a study of T cells expressing NK-cell markers. Study-level information: The authors derived TCR beta repertoires from sorted CD3+CD56+NKG2C+, CD3+CD56+NKG2C- and CD3+CD56-NKG2C+ T cells. Within the sequenced cohort of eight donors, seven exhibited HCMV seropositivity and one was seronegative. Study results and caveats: It remained uncertain whether the expanded NKG2C+ T cell clones were specific for HCMV antigens. The leading position in the CD3+CD56-NKG2C+ fraction of several donors also went to these clonotypes.

TCRdb reprocessed the 5' RACE reads and reports one entry per CDR3 protein, with no DNA. In total, the table holds 350,000 to 400,000 distinct CDR3 sequences. The V and J genes are TRBV5-1 and TRBJ2-7; there is no DNA to check the TCRdb D call of TRBD1. This receptor was identified in a woman in her forties or fifties in good health. Source material: blood T cells: a sorted CD56 or NKG2C T cell subset, CD4+ or CD8+ T cells, or bulk PBMC T cells (not recorded which). The CDR3 protein is CASAGTATYEQYF.